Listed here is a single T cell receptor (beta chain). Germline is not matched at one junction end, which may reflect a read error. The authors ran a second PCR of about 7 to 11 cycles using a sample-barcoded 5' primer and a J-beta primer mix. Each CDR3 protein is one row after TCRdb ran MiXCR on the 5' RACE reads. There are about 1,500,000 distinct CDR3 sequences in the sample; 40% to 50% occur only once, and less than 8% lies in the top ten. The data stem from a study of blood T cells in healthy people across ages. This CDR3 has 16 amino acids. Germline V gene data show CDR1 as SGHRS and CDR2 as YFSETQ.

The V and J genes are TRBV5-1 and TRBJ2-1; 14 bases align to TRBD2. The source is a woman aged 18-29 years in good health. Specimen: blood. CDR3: CASSRGLAGVNNKQFF. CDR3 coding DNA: TGCGCCAGCAGCCGGGGACTAGCGGGGGTAAACAATAAGCAGTTCTTC.